The 22 T cell receptor beta chains listed next were all sequenced from one sample in a study of spatial heterogeneity in lung cancer. Time point of the sample: sample taken at primary tumor resection. MiXCR, run by TCRdb on the 5' RACE reads, gives a single entry per CDR3 protein. The sample holds some 83,000 distinct CDR3 sequences, 8% seen once. Specimen: PBMCs, collected at surgery. These receptors were taken from a male donor with early-stage non-small cell lung cancer.

The chain is built from TRBV19 and TRBJ1-1; perhaps TRBD1 as D (5 bases). This CDR3 contains 14 residues. The germline V gene has CDR1 LNHDA and CDR2 SQIVND (reference sequence). V was shortened by 3 bases and J by 1 base, with 9 bases between the two germline ends. The CDR3 DNA follows: TGTGCCAGTAGTATGGGACCGGCGAACACTGAAGCTTTCTTT. Translated: CASSMGPANTEAFF.

The V gene is TRBV10-3, the J gene TRBJ1-3; D call uncertain. From germline, CDR1 is ENHRY and CDR2 SYGVKD. This CDR3 is 12 amino acids long. Trimming removed 3 bases from V and 3 bases from J, with 3 bases in between. CDR3 region: CAISDYGNTIYF. The CDR3 region has the DNA TGTGCCATCAGTGACTATGGAAACACCATATATTTT.

Many counts were recorded for this clonotype. Written as DNA, the CDR3 is TGTGCCAGCAGCACCCGACAGGGATACACTGAAGCTTTCTTT. Its translation is CASSTRQGYTEAFF. The rearrangement uses TRBV27 and TRBJ1-1; 7 bases map to TRBD1. J was trimmed by 3 bases and V by 6 bases; bases with no gene match: 7. This CDR3 has 14 residues. Germline V gene sequence: CDR1 MNHEY, CDR2 SMNVEV (reference sequence).

The table lists this clonotype with a few counts. Written as DNA, the CDR3 is TGTGCCAGCAGTAGCGGACAGAAAAATTCACCCCTCCACTTT. It codes for CASSSGQKNSPLHF. The chain joins TRBV7-3 to TRBJ1-6, with D maybe TRBD1 (6 bases). This CDR3 region has 14 residues. Germline V gene data show CDR1 as SGHTA and CDR2 as FQGTGA. Trimming took off 6 bases at V and 7 bases at J, with 13 bases between the two ends.

In this sample, this clonotype turned up many times. The genes are TRBV24-1 and TRBJ2-1; D call uncertain. CDR1 KGHDR and CDR2 SFDVKD come from the germline V gene. Trimming left V 5 bases short and J 8 bases short, with 18 bases between. This CDR3 has 15 amino acids. Written as DNA, the CDR3 is TGTGCCACCAGTGGACCGGGCCTCCTAGGCTATGAGCAGTTCTTC. It yields the protein CATSGPGLLGYEQFF.

This clonotype was counted ten times or more. The V call is TRBV27, the J call TRBJ2-6; D may correspond to TRBD1 or TRBD2 (5 bases each). The V end lost 2 bases, the J end lost 2 bases, and 19 bases lay between the germline ends. The CDR3 runs 19 residues. The germline V gene encodes CDR1 MNHEY and CDR2 SMNVEV (reference sequence). CDR3 residues: CASSLLRAGRLTGANVLTF. CDR3 coding DNA: TGTGCCAGCAGTTTACTACGTGCAGGGAGACTGACTGGGGCCAACGTCCTGACTTTC.

The chain combines TRBV30 with TRBJ1-3, with D uncertain. V was cut by 0 bases and J by 0 bases, with 3 bases left in between. This CDR3 is 13 amino acids long. CDR1 is GTSNPN and CDR2 is SVGIG in the germline V gene (reference sequence). DNA for the CDR3: TGTGCCTGGAGTGTGGACTCTGGAAACACCATATATTTT. This encodes CAWSVDSGNTIYF.

This clonotype was counted a few times. The chain carries TRBV6-5 and TRBJ2-1; D call uncertain. The ends were cut back, 6 bases at V and 9 bases at J, with 15 bases in the middle. CDR3 length: 13 amino acids. Germline assignment: CDR1 MNHEY and CDR2 SVGAGI. For the CDR3, the DNA is TGTGCCAGCAGACGACCGGCCAAGGGTGAGCAGTTCTTC. Residues: CASRRPAKGEQFF.

The rearrangement joins TRBV24-1 to TRBJ2-3, with TRBD2 matching over 13 bases. With V trimmed by 2 bases and J by 5 bases, 0 bases remained unmatched. The CDR3 loop spans 15 amino acids. CDR1 and CDR2 (germline): KGHDR, SFDVKD. CDR3 sequence (DNA): TGTGCCACCAGTGATTGGACTAGCGGGAGAGATACGCAGTATTTT. This gives the protein CATSDWTSGRDTQYF.

J is TRBJ1-1 and V is TRBV12-3 or TRBV12-4; 9 nucleotides match TRBD1. CDR3 length equals 14 residues. Trimming took 1 base from V and 4 from J; bases not matched to a gene: 1. The CDR3 region is CASSLVTGGTEAFF. CDR3 in DNA: TGTGCCAGCAGTTTAGTGACAGGGGGCACTGAAGCTTTCTTT.

This clonotype showed up many times. The chain has TRBV3-1 and TRBJ1-1; a weak D match, TRBD1 (5 bases). Germline V gene lookup returns CDR1 LGHDT and CDR2 YNNKEL (reference sequence). The CDR3 is 13 amino acids. The germline V and J ends were trimmed by 3 bases and 10 bases, with 15 bases remaining between them. CDR3 amino acids: CASSHKVWDGAFF. The CDR3, as DNA: TGTGCCAGCAGCCACAAGGTCTGGGACGGAGCTTTCTTT. Combining the CDR3 with reference TRBV3-1 and TRBJ1-1 gives the whole variable domain DTAVSQTPKYLVTQMGNDKSIKCEQNLGHDTMYWYKQDSKKFLKIMFSYNNKELIINETVPNRFSPKSPDKAHLNLHINSLELGDSAVYFCASSHKVWDGAFFGQGTRLTVV.

Only a few counts were recorded for this clonotype. V usage is TRBV6-1 and J usage is TRBJ2-1; TRBD2 matches at 9 bases. The germline CDR1 and CDR2 sequences are MNHNS and SASEGT. V shed 4 bases, J shed 2 bases, and the junction held 9 bases outside the gene matches. The CDR3 consists of 17 residues. The CDR3 bases are TGTGCCAGCAGTGCGGTAGCGGGAGCTTCCGCCTACAATGAGCAGTTCTTC. It specifies CASSAVAGASAYNEQFF.

This clonotype was counted ten times or more. V is TRBV6-1 and J is TRBJ1-1; D not resolved. With 3 bases removed from V and 11 bases from J, the gap between germline ends came to 10 bases. The CDR3 has 11 residues. Germline V gene sequence: CDR1 MNHNS, CDR2 SASEGT. For the CDR3, the DNA is TGTGCCAGCAGTGAGGAAGGGAGGGCTTTCTTT. Its protein product is CASSEEGRAFF.

V usage is TRBV7-9 and J usage is TRBJ2-5, with 8 bases identical to TRBD1. Trimming cost V 6 bases and J 3 bases; bases outside gene matches: 12. From germline, CDR1 is SEHNR and CDR2 FQNEAQ (reference sequence). There are 16 residues in the CDR3. The CDR3 protein is CASRERGQGPEETQYF. The CDR3 DNA is TGTGCCAGCAGAGAAAGAGGACAGGGCCCAGAAGAGACCCAGTACTTC.

This clonotype was seen many times. This chain uses TRBV19 with TRBJ2-5; D is ambiguous. This CDR3 is built from 12 residues. V was cut by 4 bases and J by 5 bases, with 8 bases left in between. Germline CDR1 reads LNHDA; CDR2 reads SQIVND (reference sequence). CDR3 amino acids: CASSTLKETQYF. CDR3 in DNA: TGTGCCAGTAGTACCCTGAAGGAGACCCAGTACTTC.

In its sample, this clonotype was seen many times. This rearrangement joins TRBV19 to TRBJ1-1; D unclear. CDR1 is LNHDA and CDR2 is SQIVND in the germline V gene (reference sequence). There are 17 residues in the CDR3. V gave up 0 bases and J gave up 0 bases, with 14 bases separating them. The CDR3 loop is CASSIDFVGFLNTEAFF. Here the CDR3 DNA reads TGTGCCAGTAGTATAGACTTTGTGGGATTCCTGAACACTGAAGCTTTCTTT.

The chain is built from TRBV6-2 or TRBV6-3 and TRBJ1-5, with D perhaps matching TRBD1 (6 bases). From germline, CDR1 is MNHEY and CDR2 SVGEGT. There are 13 residues in the CDR3. V lost 6 bases, J lost 3 bases, and 9 bases lay in between. CDR3 loop: CASRGHDNQPQHF. CDR3 nucleotides: TGTGCCAGCAGGGGACACGACAATCAGCCCCAGCATTTT.

This clonotype was seen many times. In DNA form, the CDR3 reads TGTGCCAGCAGCCAAGACAGAGGGGACTTGAACGAGCAGTACTTC. It is translated as CASSQDRGDLNEQYF. V is TRBV4-2 and J is TRBJ2-7, with D perhaps matching TRBD2 (6 bases). This CDR3 is 15 amino acids long. Germline values: CDR1 LGHNA, CDR2 YNFKEQ. Trimming pared 0 bases from V and 5 bases from J, leaving 14 bases between.

This clonotype was seen only a few times. The chain uses TRBV28 and TRBJ1-3, with a possible D match to TRBD1 (5 bases). The CDR3 sequence is 19 residues long. V gave up 4 bases and J gave up 6 bases, with 28 bases separating them. Germline CDR1 is MDHEN and CDR2 is SYDVKM. CDR3 in amino acids: CASSSERTPREGILNTIYF. The DNA of the CDR3 is TGTGCCAGCAGTTCGGAGAGGACACCCAGGGAAGGAATCCTAAACACCATATATTTT.

This clonotype showed up just a few times. The J gene is TRBJ2-1, the V gene TRBV12-3 or TRBV12-4, with a tentative D call TRBD1 (5 bases). The CDR3 has 13 residues. The germline V and J ends were trimmed by 5 bases and 5 bases, with 10 bases remaining between them. The CDR3 nucleotides read TGTGCCAGCAGTCTTCAGGGTGACAATGAGCAGTTCTTC. This translates into CASSLQGDNEQFF.

The chain links TRBV7-9 to TRBJ2-7, with D perhaps TRBD1 or TRBD2 (6 bases each). Trimming pared 7 bases from V and 2 bases from J, leaving 12 bases between. CDR3 length: 13 residues. Germline assignment: CDR1 SEHNR and CDR2 FQNEAQ (reference sequence). The CDR3 protein is CASNRGLAYEQYF. CDR3 sequence (DNA): TGTGCCAGCAACCGGGGGCTGGCCTACGAGCAGTACTTC.

This clonotype was detected a few times. This chain links TRBV7-9 with TRBJ2-1; possibly TRBD2 for D (5 bases). Looked up from germline, CDR1 is SEHNR and CDR2 is FQNEAQ (reference sequence). The CDR3 loop spans 13 amino acids. Trimming removed 10 bases at V and 0 bases at J, with 10 bases between. CDR3 sequence reads: CATTGSSYNEQFF. DNA of the CDR3: TGTGCCACTACGGGAAGCTCCTACAATGAGCAGTTCTTC.